This entry describes one TCR beta chain. This clonotype has just a few counts. No antigen is known for it. No base quality information exists; no much larger clone differs at one position. The time point label, as the study defines it: newly diagnosed GD, antithyroid drugs for less than 3 months. For both TCR sequencing and RNA sequencing, RNA was extracted from PBMCs using TRIzol. The diagnosis of Graves' disease followed American Thyroid Association guidelines. Recruitment of patients was carried out at an endocrinology department in Xi'an, China. From each patient, 7.5 to 9.5 milliliters of peripheral blood was collected into an EDTA anticoagulant tube. Ficoll Paque Plus density gradient separation was used to isolate PBMCs, and no further T cell sorting was performed. An Agilent 2100 Bioanalyzer and agarose gel were used to check RNA quality, while a NanoDrop 2000 measured RNA concentration. These data originate in a study of regulatory T cells in long-lasting Graves disease listed by TCRdb under 2021. Concerning the study at large: Antithyroid drugs had been taken for less than 3 months by newly diagnosed Graves' disease patients. Persistent Graves' disease patients were compared with newly diagnosed Graves' disease patients by peripheral blood TCR sequencing and RNA sequencing. The study took place in China and was registered as a clinical trial. A total of about 33 samples underwent TCR sequencing, from about 13 patients with persistent Graves' disease and some 20 patients with newly diagnosed Graves' disease.

General conclusions and limits of the study: Persistent Graves' disease patients showed lower TCR Shannon entropy and fewer highly expanded clones than newly diagnosed patients, suggesting clonal expansion. Peripheral blood alone was examined, since thyroid tissue, which constituted the primary lesion, could not be accessed. Sequencing and analysis were limited to the TCR beta chain. Patients with persistent disease shared more public clonotypes (around 2,500) than newly diagnosed patients did (966). Persistent disease showed preferential use of TRBV28, TRBJ1-2 and TRBJ2-5, whereas newly diagnosed disease favored TRBV20-1 and TRBJ2-1. The authors acknowledged the small sample size as a limitation that may reduce accuracy.

The CDR3 runs 13 amino acids, cysteine and phenylalanine included. The sequence is cut down to CDR3 DNA, 39 bases in frame from base 1. As encoded in the germline V gene (reference sequence), CDR1 is DFQATT while CDR2 is SNEGSKA. Compared with germline, V lacks 7 bases and J lacks 2 bases; bases without a gene match: 5. Preparation of the library involved multiplex PCR. The data were produced on an Illumina HiSeq 4000. CDR3 regions were amplified by Arm-PCR with iRepertoire HTBI primers to construct TCR beta libraries. Before sequencing, the PCR products underwent gel purification. As for the original processing: A total of 62 TRBV and about 13 TRBJ segments were identified across samples and were used for gene usage analysis of CDR3 amino acid clonotypes. Filtered high-quality paired reads were merged into contigs using COPE and FqMerger. BLAST was used to align contigs to the IMGT TRBV, TRBD and TRBJ reference genes, and CDR3 was defined following IMGT. Any clonotype with a frequency above 0.1% was classified as a highly expanded clone. Shannon entropy served as the measure of repertoire diversity, while the Gini coefficient captured V-J evenness. Public clonotypes were defined as clonotypes shared by more than one individual. TCRdb reprocessing: public reads trimmed at Q25 with fastp, clones called with MiXCR, in-frame beta chains kept. Duplicate CDR3 protein sequences are folded into a single record with the most common DNA and genes. These V and J calls originate from TCRdb's pipeline instead of the authors' own analysis. The sample table records about 240,000 distinct CDR3 sequences; around 21% of these occur just once. The top ten hold around 13% of the sample.

The sample in question was peripheral blood mononuclear cells (PBMCs), obtained at new diagnosis, from a patient treated with antithyroid drugs. The TCR was taken from a female donor with Graves disease. In this chain, TRBV20-1 is recombined with TRBJ2-5; 9 central bases correspond to TRBD1. The nucleotides read TGCAGTGGCGACAGGGGGGGGCAAGAGACCCAGTACTTC. Translated, this gives CSGDRGGQETQYF.